A single sample is the source of the 8 T cell receptor beta chains below, sequenced in a study of blood T cell repertoires in COVID-19. Measured with immunoSEQ multiplex PCR; TCRdb has only the in-frame clones, and not every one. The repertoire holds about 200,000 clones, with 85% as singletons. What was sequenced was peripheral blood. These receptors originate from a man in his sixties with COVID-19, enrolled during active disease.

This clone was recorded once. This chain links TRBV6-5 with TRBJ2-2, with D possibly TRBD1 on 6 matching bases. This CDR3 spans 15 amino acids. Germline CDR1 is MNHEY and CDR2 is SVGAGI. The V end lost 3 bases, the J end lost 2 bases, and 10 bases lay between the germline ends. The CDR3 nucleotides are TGTGCCAGCAGTTATGTGGGGGCTAACACCGGGGAGCTGTTTTTT. Encoded protein: CASSYVGANTGELFF.

The V call is TRBV12-3 or TRBV12-4, the J call TRBJ2-7; D gene ambiguous. The germline V and J ends were trimmed by 6 bases and 0 bases, with 6 bases remaining between them. CDR3 length: 12 residues. DNA for the CDR3: TGTGCCAGCAGCCTAGTCTCCTACGAGCAGTACTTC. As protein: CASSLVSYEQYF.

The chain combines TRBV27 with TRBJ2-2; 8 bases map to TRBD1. CDR1 MNHEY and CDR2 SMNVEV come from the germline V gene (reference sequence). Trimming at V came to 5 bases and at J to 2 bases, leaving 7 bases not matched to a gene. The CDR3 covers 16 residues. The CDR3 coding sequence is TGTGCCAGCAGTCGAATCGGACAGGGTAACACCGGGGAGCTGTTTTTT. Translation gives CASSRIGQGNTGELFF.

In this sample, this clone turned up once. V is TRBV19 and J is TRBJ1-2, with D possibly being TRBD1 (6 bases). The V gene lost 9 bases and the J gene lost 3 bases, with 14 bases spanning the gap. Germline assignment: CDR1 LNHDA and CDR2 SQIVND (reference sequence). The CDR3 spans 13 residues. In DNA, the CDR3 is TGTGCCAGCCGACAGGTGGGGCACTATGGCTACACCTTC. Protein sequence: CASRQVGHYGYTF.

The genes are TRBV10-1 and TRBJ1-5; D is unresolved. In germline, CDR1 is WNHNN, CDR2 SYGVQD (reference sequence). The CDR3 has 15 amino acids. Trimming cost V 8 bases and J 0 bases, with 14 bases left between them. This chain's CDR3 is CASRPRRYSNQPQHF. Written as DNA, the CDR3 is TGCGCCAGCCGACCGAGGAGATATAGCAATCAGCCCCAGCATTTT.

This chain connects TRBV29-1 to TRBJ1-3; D remains ambiguous. The ends were cut back, 6 bases at V and 2 bases at J, with 14 bases in the middle. CDR3 length: 14 residues. CDR1 SQVTM and CDR2 ANQGSEA come from the germline V gene. CDR3 loop: CSVGEGKTGNTIYF. The CDR3 coding sequence is TGCAGCGTCGGAGAGGGTAAAACTGGAAACACCATATATTTT.

V and J are TRBV5-1 and TRBJ1-1, with unresolved D. The CDR3 consists of 14 residues. V was cut by 4 bases and J by 1 base, with 11 bases left in between. CDR1 and CDR2 (germline): SGHRS, YFSETQ. In DNA form, the CDR3 reads TGCGCCAGCAGCACTTCGGGAGGGAACACTGAAGCTTTCTTT. Translation: CASSTSGGNTEAFF.

J is TRBJ2-5 and V is TRBV7-2, with 15 bases fitting TRBD2. CDR1 is SGHTA, CDR2 FQGNSA, per germline. Germline trimming cut 8 bases from V and 1 base from J; bases unmatched to any gene: 14. This CDR3 contains 19 residues. The DNA for the CDR3 is TGTGCCAGCGCCAGACAGGGCCCGGGACTAGCGGGAGGCCAAGAGACCCAGTACTTC. It yields the protein CASARQGPGLAGGQETQYF.